The 29 T cell receptor beta chains reported below all come from one sample, sequenced in a study of metastatic and nonmetastatic thyroid tumors. TCRdb recomputed clones from the PCR reads via MiXCR. Of roughly 20,000 clones in the sample, 16% were seen once. There were no patients who had received any treatment before thyroid surgery. The sample comprised tumor tissue. Source of these receptors: a female donor with papillary thyroid cancer or a benign thyroid nodule (not recorded which). Some clones in this sample may be carry-over from other donors' samples.

The chain uses TRBV6-1 and TRBJ1-5; a possible D gene is TRBD1 (6 bases). This CDR3 has 12 residues. Germline V gene sequence: CDR1 MNHNS, CDR2 SASEGT. The V end lost 8 bases, the J end lost 10 bases, and 15 bases lay between the germline ends. In nucleotides, the CDR3 is TGTGCCAGCGTGGGGGCCTTTCATCCCCAGCATTTT. Translation: CASVGAFHPQHF.

This clone occurred a few times. CDR3 DNA: TGTGCCAGTAGTATAGATCTCCATTGGGGCGAACAGTACTTC. The encoded protein is CASSIDLHWGEQYF. The rearrangement uses TRBV19 and TRBJ2-7, with D possibly matching TRBD1 (5 bases). Germline values: CDR1 LNHDA, CDR2 SQIVND (reference sequence). CDR3 size: 14 residues. V gave up 0 bases and J gave up 10 bases, with 16 bases separating them.

The V gene is TRBV11-1, the J gene TRBJ2-1, with D maybe TRBD1 (5 bases). The CDR3 is 15 residues long. V lost 0 bases and J 2 bases, leaving 8 bases between the germline ends. Germline values: CDR1 SGHAT, CDR2 FQDESV (reference sequence). CDR3 protein: CASSLAGPAYNEQFF. The DNA for the CDR3 is TGTGCCAGCAGCTTAGCGGGGCCCGCCTACAATGAGCAGTTCTTC.

This clone has ten or more counts. The chain is built from TRBV20-1 and TRBJ2-3, with D perhaps TRBD1 (6 bases). V lost 3 bases and J 3 bases, leaving 13 bases between the germline ends. Germline V lookup: CDR1 DFQATT, CDR2 SNEGSKA (reference sequence). This CDR3 is 14 amino acids long. CDR3 bases: TGCAGTGCTAGGCAGGGGCCGGGGACAGATACGCAGTATTTT. It encodes CSARQGPGTDTQYF.

Judged by abundance, this clone is large (0.1 to 1%). The V and J genes are TRBV27 and TRBJ1-1; perhaps TRBD1 as D (6 bases). Germline V gene sequence: CDR1 MNHEY, CDR2 SMNVEV (reference sequence). The V end was cut by 1 base, the J end by 8 bases, with 11 bases between. The CDR3 sequence is 13 residues long. The CDR3 DNA reads TGTGCCAGCAGTTTATTCAGGGGCGGGGAAGCTTTCTTT. This codes for CASSLFRGGEAFF.

This clone came up many times. The chain employs TRBV18 and TRBJ2-1; 9 nucleotides agree with TRBD2. The CDR3 spans 14 residues. V was clipped by 3 bases and J by 7 bases; unmatched bases: 4. Germline V CDR1 and CDR2: KGHSH, LQKENI. CDR3 sequence: CASSPLAGRNEQFF. CDR3 DNA: TGTGCCAGCTCACCGCTAGCGGGACGGAATGAGCAGTTCTTC.

This clone occurred many times. J is TRBJ2-3 and V is TRBV20-1; D is possibly TRBD2 (5 bases). V was clipped by 3 bases and J by 3 bases, with 7 bases between them. This CDR3 is built from 12 residues. In germline, CDR1 is DFQATT, CDR2 SNEGSKA (reference sequence). The CDR3 is CSASEGTDTQYF. Here the CDR3 DNA reads TGCAGTGCTAGTGAGGGAACAGATACGCAGTATTTT.

A remark on this clone: With a much larger clone just one base away, this may be a read error. The chain links TRBV5-6 to TRBJ1-1; D gene unclear. The CDR3 runs 13 residues. Germline lookup yields CDR1 SGHDT and CDR2 YYEEEE. The CDR3 sequence: CASGLWNGWTAFF. The CDR3 region has the DNA TGTGCCAGCGGCTTGTGGAACGGATGGACGGCTTTCTTT.

This clone was observed at least ten times. This chain links TRBV7-3 with TRBJ2-5, with D uncertain. This CDR3 comprises 15 residues. The germline V gene encodes CDR1 SGHTA and CDR2 FQGTGA. V lost 2 bases to trimming and J lost 5 bases, with 15 bases between them. The CDR3 nucleotides are TGTGCCAGCAGCTTAGGCAGCTCCAGGTTCGAGACCCAGTACTTC. The encoded protein is CASSLGSSRFETQYF.

This clone was detected ten times or more. The chain has TRBV18 and TRBJ2-1; 8 bases agree with TRBD1. Germline trimming cut 2 bases from V and 7 bases from J; bases unmatched to any gene: 7. The CDR3 runs to 15 residues. The germline gives CDR1 KGHSH, CDR2 LQKENI. CDR3 in amino acids: CASSPGRGRPNEQFF. In DNA, the CDR3 is TGTGCCAGCTCACCAGGCAGGGGGCGGCCAAATGAGCAGTTCTTC.

Details on this clone: Its ends do not fully match the called genes, so a read error is possible. The chain is built from TRBV5-1 and TRBJ1-1; tentatively, D is TRBD1 (6 bases). The CDR3 is 18 amino acids. Germline V CDR1 and CDR2: SGHRS, YFSETQ. Here the CDR3 reads CASSFGDMGGQMNTEAFF. DNA of the CDR3: TGCGCCAGCAGCTTTGGGGACATGGGGGGCCAAATGAACACTGAAGCCTTCTTT.

This clone appeared many times. The chain has TRBV6-1 and TRBJ1-5; the match to TRBD1 covers 8 bases. The CDR3 sequence is 14 residues long. In germline, CDR1 is MNHNS, CDR2 SASEGT. V gave up 6 bases and J gave up 4 bases; unmatched junction bases: 5. The CDR3 DNA reads TGTGCCAGCAGACCTACAGGGGGTAATCAGCCCCAGCATTTT. Amino acid sequence: CASRPTGGNQPQHF.

Many counts were recorded for this clone. CDR3 sequence reads: CASSMGNPGAKNIQYF. CDR3 coding DNA: TGTGCCAGTAGTATGGGAAACCCTGGGGCCAAAAACATTCAGTACTTC. The rearrangement joins TRBV19 to TRBJ2-4, with D uncertain. This CDR3 comprises 16 residues. V lost 3 bases, J lost 1 base, and 13 bases lay in between. The germline V gene has CDR1 LNHDA and CDR2 SQIVND (reference sequence).

In this sample, this clone turned up many times. The J gene is TRBJ2-1, the V gene TRBV19; TRBD2 aligns across 9 bases. Per germline, CDR1 LNHDA and CDR2 SQIVND (reference sequence). This CDR3 comprises 18 residues. J gave up 8 bases and V 2 bases, and 16 bases lay outside the gene matches. The CDR3 bases are TGTGCCAGTAGTATAAAAGGGAAACTAGCGGGTTCTACATATGAGCAGTTCTTC. This translates into CASSIKGKLAGSTYEQFF.

The CDR3 sequence is CSATLQGGGANVLTF. The CDR3 coding sequence is TGCAGTGCTACTCTACAGGGTGGTGGGGCCAACGTCCTGACTTTC. This chain links TRBV20-1 with TRBJ2-6, with TRBD1 as a possible D gene (6 bases). The length of the CDR3 is 15 residues. Germline lookup yields CDR1 DFQATT and CDR2 SNEGSKA (reference sequence). The germline V and J ends were trimmed by 4 bases and 3 bases, with 13 bases remaining between them.

This clone was found many times. The genes are TRBV6-1 and TRBJ1-2; 9 bases fit TRBD1. Looked up from germline, CDR1 is MNHNS and CDR2 is SASEGT. This CDR3 has 14 residues. The junction had 3 bases not matched to a gene; V was cut back by 5 bases and J by 2 bases. The chain's CDR3 is CASSPGQGNYGYTF. CDR3 coding DNA: TGTGCCAGCAGTCCCGGACAGGGGAACTATGGCTACACCTTC.

Many counts were recorded for this clone. The same CDR3 arises from other DNA sequences in this sample as well. J is TRBJ1-2 and V is TRBV5-5; D may be TRBD1 (5 bases). V was cut by 1 base and J by 13 bases, with 11 bases left in between. The CDR3 consists of 11 residues. CDR1 is SGHKS and CDR2 is YYEKEE in the germline V gene (reference sequence). CDR3 sequence (DNA): TGTGCCAGCAGCTTGTCGGGGACGATCACCTTC. Protein sequence: CASSLSGTITF.

This clone has ten or more counts. The chain couples TRBV4-1 to TRBJ1-6, with D perhaps matching TRBD1 (6 bases). V was pared by 4 bases and J by 10 bases, with 14 bases between. CDR1 and CDR2 from the germline V gene are MGHRA and YSYEKL. The CDR3 is made up of 14 amino acids. CDR3 in amino acids: CASSPTGMYSPLHF. CDR3 bases: TGCGCCAGCAGCCCCACAGGGATGTACTCACCCCTCCACTTT.

V is TRBV5-1 and J is TRBJ1-1; no clear D. The length of the CDR3 is 14 residues. Trimming took 0 bases from V and 2 from J, leaving 8 bases between them. From germline, CDR1 is SGHRS and CDR2 YFSETQ. CDR3 loop: CASSLGRENTEAFF. The DNA of the CDR3 is TGCGCCAGCAGCTTGGGGCGGGAAAACACTGAAGCTTTCTTT.

This clone was seen repeatedly, ten times or more. This chain links TRBV11-1 with TRBJ1-1, with TRBD1 matching over 10 bases. J was trimmed by 3 bases and V by 5 bases; bases with no gene match: 6. Per the germline V gene, CDR1 is SGHAT and CDR2 is FQDESV (reference sequence). The CDR3 is 15 residues long. CDR3 protein: CASSERDRGYTEAFF. CDR3 bases: TGTGCCAGCAGCGAGCGGGACAGGGGATACACTGAAGCTTTCTTT.

This clone was recorded at least ten times. This sequence joins TRBV20-1 and TRBJ2-7; weak D call: TRBD2 (6 bases). Trimming shortened V by 3 bases and J by 5 bases, and 14 bases separated the two germline ends. Germline CDR1 is DFQATT and CDR2 is SNEGSKA (reference sequence). CDR3 size: 13 residues. The CDR3 DNA sequence: TGCAGTGCTAGCGGGGAGGATCTCCACGAGCAGTACTTC. It yields the protein CSASGEDLHEQYF.

This clone occurred many times. The J gene is TRBJ2-2, the V gene TRBV29-1, with unresolved D. CDR1 and CDR2 from the germline V gene are SQVTM and ANQGSEA. Trimming removed 2 bases at V and 4 bases at J, with 11 bases between. The CDR3 covers 14 residues. DNA of the CDR3: TGCAGCGTTGAAATCGGTGTTATCACCGGGGAGCTGTTTTTT. It specifies CSVEIGVITGELFF.

This clone was counted at least ten times. The chain recombines TRBV20-1 with TRBJ2-7; D could derive from TRBD1 or TRBD2 (5 bases each). The V end was cut by 0 bases, the J end by 8 bases, with 20 bases between. The V gene's germline CDR1 is DFQATT and CDR2 SNEGSKA (reference sequence). CDR3 size: 15 residues. The CDR3 loop reads CSARDRQGVFEKQYF. The CDR3 coding sequence is TGCAGTGCTAGAGATCGGCAGGGAGTTTTTGAGAAGCAGTACTTC.

By its share, this clone is medium-sized. The chain joins TRBV12-3 or TRBV12-4 to TRBJ2-7, with D unclear. V lost 5 bases and J lost 5, with 10 bases in between. The CDR3 runs 12 residues. The CDR3, as DNA: TGTGCCAGCAGTAACCAAGGGAACGAGCAGTACTTC. Its translation: CASSNQGNEQYF.

This clone was detected many times. The chain is built from TRBV6-1 and TRBJ2-7; 7 bases match TRBD2. J was trimmed by 5 bases and V by 6 bases; bases with no gene match: 13. This CDR3 region has 15 residues. The V gene's germline CDR1 is MNHNS and CDR2 SASEGT. CDR3 residues: CASSKKGLNSHEQYF. The CDR3 DNA sequence: TGTGCCAGCAGCAAGAAGGGACTAAACTCGCACGAGCAGTACTTC.

This clone showed up many times. The chain uses TRBV5-5 and TRBJ2-5; 12 bases fit TRBD1. Looked up from germline, CDR1 is SGHKS and CDR2 is YYEKEE (reference sequence). Trimming removed 5 bases from V and 5 bases from J; junction bases left unmatched: 10. CDR3 length: 16 amino acids. Here the CDR3 reads CASSYSGTGGAETQYF. The CDR3 region has the DNA TGTGCCAGCAGTTATTCCGGGACAGGGGGCGCGGAGACCCAGTACTTC.

This clone was counted many times. The V call is TRBV5-5, the J call TRBJ1-3; the D is unclear. The germline V gene encodes CDR1 SGHKS and CDR2 YYEKEE (reference sequence). The CDR3 runs 16 residues. V dropped 0 bases and J dropped 3 bases, with 13 bases sitting between them. DNA for the CDR3: TGTGCCAGCAGCTTGGTTGGACTAGTCTATGGAAACACCATATATTTT. It encodes CASSLVGLVYGNTIYF.

This clone was detected ten times or more. The genes are TRBV5-4 and TRBJ1-5; D uncertain. V dropped 0 bases and J dropped 3 bases, with 7 bases sitting between them. Per germline, CDR1 SGHNT and CDR2 YYREEE (reference sequence). The CDR3 totals 14 residues. This CDR3 is CASSLDGPNQPQHF. CDR3 coding DNA: TGTGCCAGCAGCTTGGACGGCCCCAATCAGCCCCAGCATTTT.

On this clone itself: Sequence at one end of the junction differs from germline and may be a read error. The chain is built from TRBV27 and TRBJ2-2; D possibly uses TRBD1 or TRBD2 (6 bases each). The germline CDR1 and CDR2 sequences are MNHEY and SMNVEV (reference sequence). The CDR3 runs 15 residues. CDR3 region: CAISLLEGVAGELFF. The CDR3 nucleotides are TGTGCCATCAGTTTATTGGAGGGGGTGGCCGGGGAGCTGTTTTTT.